The 22 T cell receptor beta chains below come from one sample, sequenced in a study of response to subunit inactivated influenza vaccine. MiXCR, run by TCRdb on the RT-PCR reads, gives a single entry per CDR3 protein. The sample has 500,000 to 600,000 distinct CDR3 sequences; about 10% are singletons. The same data also went into a second study, on T cells expressing NK-cell markers. That paper states: Generation of TCR beta cDNA was performed by 5'RACE template switching incorporating UMIs.

Sequences were derived from PBMCs from blood, sampled on the day of vaccination. These receptors were collected from a man aged 45-65 years who received an inactivated influenza vaccine.

This clonotype was seen a single time. The rearrangement joins TRBV5-1 to TRBJ2-7; 7 bases fit TRBD1. The V gene end was trimmed by 0 bases and the J gene end by 4 bases; junction bases not matched to a gene: 7. The CDR3 spans 15 residues. Per germline, CDR1 SGHRS and CDR2 YFSETQ. The DNA for the CDR3 is TGCGCCAGCAGCTTGGACGGGACAGTGTCTTACGAGCAGTACTTC. Translated: CASSLDGTVSYEQYF.

The chain carries TRBV6-1 and TRBJ1-4; D might be TRBD1 (5 bases). This CDR3 is built from 14 residues. Germline values: CDR1 MNHNS, CDR2 SASEGT. Trimming removed 0 bases from V and 4 bases from J, with 6 bases in between. The chain's CDR3 is CASSEADINEKLFF. CDR3 in DNA: TGTGCCAGCAGTGAAGCGGACATTAATGAAAAACTGTTTTTT.

The chain joins TRBV30 to TRBJ2-1; possibly TRBD2 for D (5 bases). Trimming removed 4 bases from V and 8 bases from J, with 18 bases in between. This CDR3 region has 14 residues. In germline, CDR1 is GTSNPN, CDR2 SVGIG (reference sequence). The CDR3 region is CAWKRRTRSDEQFF. The CDR3 region has the DNA TGTGCCTGGAAGCGGAGGACGAGGAGCGATGAGCAGTTCTTC.

This clonotype has a handful of counts. V is TRBV10-3 and J is TRBJ2-1; D unresolved. Germline V gene sequence: CDR1 ENHRY, CDR2 SYGVKD. This CDR3 contains 16 residues. V was pared by 3 bases and J by 3 bases, with 15 bases between. As DNA, the CDR3 is TGTGCCATCAGTGACCCCCGAGCTTTGGGCTACAATGAGCAGTTCTTC. It translates to CAISDPRALGYNEQFF.

In this sample, this clonotype turned up many times. This CDR3 reads CASSLYSSGELFF. Written as DNA, the CDR3 is TGCGCCAGCAGCTTGTACTCCTCCGGGGAGCTGTTTTTT. The chain joins TRBV5-1 to TRBJ2-2; D gene uncertain. Deletions cut 1 base from V and 6 bases from J, with 7 bases between. The CDR3 runs 13 residues. Germline values: CDR1 SGHRS, CDR2 YFSETQ.

This clonotype came up many times. The chain is built from TRBV6-2 or TRBV6-3 and TRBJ2-3; TRBD1 is a possible D gene (5 bases). Trimming removed 6 bases at V and 2 bases at J, with 15 bases between. Germline CDR1 and CDR2: MNHEY and SVGEGT. The CDR3 is made up of 15 amino acids. The DNA for the CDR3 is TGTGCCAGCAGCAAAACTCGACAGAACACAGATACGCAGTATTTT. Residues: CASSKTRQNTDTQYF.

This chain joins TRBV14 and TRBJ2-7, with 8 positions matching TRBD2. Germline-derived CDR1 and CDR2 are SGHDN and FVKESK. J gave up 6 bases and V 4 bases, and 8 bases lay outside the gene matches. CDR3 size: 14 residues. The chain's CDR3 is CASSRGAGVAEQYF. The CDR3 nucleotides read TGTGCCAGCAGCCGTGGAGCGGGAGTAGCCGAGCAGTACTTC. The whole variable domain, remainder taken from reference TRBV14 and TRBJ2-7, is EAGVTQFPSHSVIEKGQTVTLRCDPISGHDNLYWYRRVMGKEIKFLLHFVKESKQDESGMPNNRFLAERTGGTYSTLKVQPAELEDSGVYFCASSRGAGVAEQYFGPGTRLTVT.

In this sample, this clonotype turned up once. J is TRBJ2-1 and V is TRBV7-8, with 7 bases identical to TRBD2. With V trimmed by 5 bases and J by 4 bases, 11 bases remained unmatched. This CDR3 is built from 16 residues. The germline V gene encodes CDR1 SGHVS and CDR2 FQNEAQ. CDR3 loop: CASSTRLGGSYNEQFF. DNA of the CDR3: TGTGCCAGCAGCACCCGTCTTGGCGGGAGTTACAATGAGCAGTTCTTC. The whole variable domain, remainder taken from reference TRBV7-8 and TRBJ2-1, is GAGVSQSPRYKVAKRGQDVALRCDPISGHVSLFWYQQALGQGPEFLTYFQNEAQLDKSGLPSDRFFAERPEGSVSTLKIQRTQQEDSAVYLCASSTRLGGSYNEQFFGPGTRLTVL.

This clonotype was seen a few times. The chain is built from TRBV4-3 and TRBJ2-7; TRBD1 matches 9 bases. V shed 0 bases and J 1 base; nucleotides not matched to a gene: 4. CDR3 size: 16 residues. CDR1 and CDR2 (germline): LGHNA, YSLEER. The CDR3, as DNA: TGCGCCAGCAGCCAAGATCCGGGACAGGGATCCTACGAGCAGTACTTC. Translation: CASSQDPGQGSYEQYF.

In its sample, this clonotype was seen many times. The gene calls are TRBV12-3 or TRBV12-4 and TRBJ2-7; D is unclear. The length of the CDR3 is 15 residues. V lost 5 bases and J lost 0, with 14 bases in between. As DNA, the CDR3 is TGTGCCAGCAGTGCCTTACTCGGAACCTCCTACGAGCAGTACTTC. Translating it yields CASSALLGTSYEQYF.

This clonotype was recorded a few times. The chain combines TRBV11-2 with TRBJ2-5; no reliable D call. Per germline, CDR1 SGHAT and CDR2 FQNNGV. The germline V and J ends were trimmed by 5 bases and 3 bases, with 4 bases remaining between them. CDR3 length: 11 residues. The CDR3 DNA follows: TGTGCCAGCAGCATCAAAGAGACCCAGTACTTC. As protein: CASSIKETQYF.

This clonotype was observed a handful of times. The chain is built from TRBV7-9 and TRBJ2-1; tentatively, D is TRBD1 or TRBD2 (5 bases each). Germline values: CDR1 SEHNR, CDR2 FQNEAQ (reference sequence). V was clipped by 1 base and J by 5 bases, with 9 bases between them. This CDR3 is built from 14 residues. CDR3 in DNA: TGTGCCAGCAGCTTAGGGGGGAATGACAATGAGCAGTTCTTC. This codes for CASSLGGNDNEQFF.

This clonotype was counted between two and nine times. CDR3 nucleotide sequence: TGTGCCAGCAACCTCCAAGAGACCCAGTACTTC. This sequence encodes CASNLQETQYF. The rearrangement uses TRBV2 and TRBJ2-5; D call uncertain. V was trimmed by 7 bases and J by 1 base, leaving 4 bases between them. The CDR3 spans 11 residues. Germline V gene sequence: CDR1 SNHLY, CDR2 FYNNEI. Based on the CDR3 plus reference TRBV2 and TRBJ2-5, the full variable domain is EPEVTQTPSHQVTQMGQEVILRCVPISNHLYFYWYRQILGQKVEFLVSFYNNEISEKSEIFDDQFSVERPDGSNFTLKIRSTKLEDSAMYFCASNLQETQYFGPGTRLLVL.

A few counts support this clonotype. The rearrangement joins TRBV4-1 to TRBJ2-2, with D possibly TRBD2 on 6 matching bases. This CDR3 region has 14 residues. CDR1 is MGHRA and CDR2 is YSYEKL in the germline V gene. Trimming took 0 bases from V and 8 from J, leaving 10 bases between them. In nucleotides, the CDR3 is TGCGCCAGCAGCCAAGATGCGGGGTGGGGGGAGCTGTTTTTT. Translated, it gives CASSQDAGWGELFF.

This clonotype was seen only a few times. V and J are TRBV5-1 and TRBJ2-3; 9 nucleotides match TRBD1. Trimming cost V 4 bases and J 0 bases; bases outside gene matches: 6. The germline CDR1 and CDR2 sequences are SGHRS and YFSETQ. The CDR3 contains 16 residues. CDR3 sequence: CASSTGQGTSTDTQYF. Written as DNA, the CDR3 is TGCGCCAGCAGCACCGGACAGGGGACGAGCACAGATACGCAGTATTTT.

The J gene is TRBJ2-4, the V gene TRBV11-1; 7 positions match TRBD1. CDR1 and CDR2 (germline): SGHAT, FQDESV (reference sequence). The CDR3 runs to 14 residues. The V gene end was trimmed by 3 bases and the J gene end by 3 bases; junction bases not matched to a gene: 2. Written as DNA, the CDR3 is TGTGCCAGCAGCTTCGGACAGGACAAAAACATTCAGTACTTC. Amino acids: CASSFGQDKNIQYF.

This clonotype was picked up a small number of times. The gene calls are TRBV5-1 and TRBJ1-5; TRBD1 matches 7 bases. The CDR3 covers 15 residues. J was trimmed by 0 bases and V by 4 bases; bases with no gene match: 4. Germline CDR1 is SGHRS and CDR2 is YFSETQ. CDR3 bases: TGCGCCAGCAGCCAAGGGACAGCTAGCAATCAGCCCCAGCATTTT. This translates into CASSQGTASNQPQHF.

The table lists this clonotype with a few counts. The chain is built from TRBV5-1 and TRBJ2-7; possibly TRBD2 for D (6 bases). The germline V and J ends were trimmed by 7 bases and 2 bases, with 16 bases remaining between them. This CDR3 has 14 residues. Germline V gene sequence: CDR1 SGHRS, CDR2 YFSETQ. CDR3 sequence reads: CASGLEGPTYEQYF. CDR3 DNA sequence: TGCGCCAGCGGGCTGGAGGGACCCACCTACGAGCAGTACTTC.

This clonotype was observed a few times. The gene calls are TRBV20-1 and TRBJ2-4, with no clear D. The CDR3 spans 12 residues. The V gene's germline CDR1 is DFQATT and CDR2 SNEGSKA (reference sequence). V was clipped by 3 bases and J by 5 bases, with 8 bases between them. The CDR3 sequence: CSASRAENIQYF. In DNA form, the CDR3 reads TGCAGTGCTAGCCGGGCCGAAAACATTCAGTACTTC.

The rearrangement links TRBV29-1 to TRBJ2-1; no clear D. CDR1 and CDR2 from the germline V gene are SQVTM and ANQGSEA. The CDR3 is 15 residues long. Trimming took 2 bases from V and 3 from J, leaving 14 bases between them. The CDR3 reads CSVERRSAVYNEQFF. CDR3 bases: TGCAGCGTTGAACGGAGATCAGCAGTCTACAATGAGCAGTTCTTC.

At least ten counts were recorded for this clonotype. The J gene is TRBJ2-3, the V gene TRBV11-2; 8 bases are shared with TRBD1. Losses at the gene ends were 5 bases for V and 5 bases for J; bases not matched to a gene: 9. Germline V gene sequence: CDR1 SGHAT, CDR2 FQNNGV. The CDR3 has 15 residues. The CDR3 DNA reads as TGTGCCAGCAGCCCACCGGACAGGGTCGGAGATACGCAGTATTTT. Amino acids: CASSPPDRVGDTQYF.

This chain connects TRBV5-1 to TRBJ2-6; weak D call: TRBD1 (6 bases). The CDR3 runs to 17 residues. Germline values: CDR1 SGHRS, CDR2 YFSETQ. V was cut by 4 bases and J by 0 bases, with 14 bases left in between. CDR3 nucleotides: TGCGCCAGCAGCAGGGGGACGTTCAGCTCTGGGGCCAACGTCCTGACTTTC. Amino acids: CASSRGTFSSGANVLTF.